Listed here is a single T cell receptor beta chain. The sample belongs to a study of blood T cell repertoires in COVID-19. Study-wide context: Sources were T cells, B-cell-depleted T cells, or PBMCs; the material itself was cDNA or gDNA.

In the original workflow: The assay estimated nucleated cells by amplifying reference gene primers. Some clones are missing from TCRdb's copy, which holds only in-frame ones; the method was immunoSEQ multiplex PCR. That table gives V, J and clone size, and the DNA gave D and trimming. The sample has about 180,000 clones, over 75% seen once. CDR3 length: 15 residues. V was shortened by 2 bases and J by 2 bases, with 12 bases between the two germline ends. CDR1 SGHVS and CDR2 FNYEAQ come from the germline V gene. This receptor was taken from a woman in her thirties or forties with acute COVID-19. The sample taken for sequencing was PBMCs or T cells enriched from blood (not recorded which). The chain couples TRBV7-6 to TRBJ1-1, with D possibly being TRBD1 (6 bases). CDR3 DNA: TGTGCCAGCAGCTTATTTCAGGGGAAAAACACTGAAGCTTTCTTT. It is translated as CASSLFQGKNTEAFF.